This T cell receptor beta chain was captured in a study of blood T cell repertoires in COVID-19. Study in general: COVID-19 samples from acute and convalescent phases originated in the United States, Italy and Spain.

This CDR3 has 13 residues. CDR1 is WSHSY and CDR2 is SAAADI in the germline V gene. Between the trimmed V and J ends, which lost 3 bases and 3 bases, there was a span of 8 bases. Per the authors' pipeline: The authors estimated nucleated cell counts from reference gene primer amplification. TCRdb keeps only in-frame clones here, not all; method: immunoSEQ multiplex PCR. The V and J calls and clone size were taken over from that table, and D and trimming were inferred from the DNA. The repertoire holds approximately 210,000 clones, with approximately 77% as singletons. The clonotype was recovered from a woman over 75 with acute or convalescent COVID-19. The chain uses TRBV10-2 and TRBJ1-2, with D possibly being TRBD1 (5 bases). Sequenced material: peripheral blood. The CDR3 sequence: CASSDQGDYGYTF. In DNA form, the CDR3 reads TGCGCCAGCAGTGACCAGGGCGACTATGGCTACACCTTC.